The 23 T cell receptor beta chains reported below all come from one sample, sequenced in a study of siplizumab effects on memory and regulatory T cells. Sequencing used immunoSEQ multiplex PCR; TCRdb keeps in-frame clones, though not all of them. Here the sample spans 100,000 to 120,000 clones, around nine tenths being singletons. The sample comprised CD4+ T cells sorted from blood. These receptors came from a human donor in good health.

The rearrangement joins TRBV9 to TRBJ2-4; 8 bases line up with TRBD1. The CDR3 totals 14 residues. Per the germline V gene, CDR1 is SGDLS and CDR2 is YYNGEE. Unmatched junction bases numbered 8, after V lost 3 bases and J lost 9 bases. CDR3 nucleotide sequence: TGTGCCAGCAGCGCAGGAGTAACAGGGGGCATTCAGTACTTC. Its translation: CASSAGVTGGIQYF.

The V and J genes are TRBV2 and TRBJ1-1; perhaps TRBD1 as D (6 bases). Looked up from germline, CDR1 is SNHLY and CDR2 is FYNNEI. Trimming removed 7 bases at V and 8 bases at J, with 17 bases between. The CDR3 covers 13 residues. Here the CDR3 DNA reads TGTGCCAGCACTCCCGACAGGCTCGGGGAAGCTTTCTTT. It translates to CASTPDRLGEAFF.

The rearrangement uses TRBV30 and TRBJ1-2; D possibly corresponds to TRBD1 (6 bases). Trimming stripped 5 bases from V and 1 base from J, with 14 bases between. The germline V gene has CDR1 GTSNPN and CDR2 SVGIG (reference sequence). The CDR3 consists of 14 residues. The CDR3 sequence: CAWDRTEINYGYTF. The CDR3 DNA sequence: TGTGCCTGGGATAGGACAGAGATTAACTATGGCTACACCTTC. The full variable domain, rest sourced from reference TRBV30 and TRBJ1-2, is SQTIHQWPATLVQPVGSPLSLECTVEGTSNPNLYWYRQAAGRGLQLLFYSVGIGQISSEVPQNLSASRPQDRQFILSSKKLLLSDSGFYLCAWDRTEINYGYTFGSGTRLTVV.

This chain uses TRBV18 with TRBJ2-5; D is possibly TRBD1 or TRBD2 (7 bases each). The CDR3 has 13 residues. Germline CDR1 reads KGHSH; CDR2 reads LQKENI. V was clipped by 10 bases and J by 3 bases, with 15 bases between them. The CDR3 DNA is TGTGCCACCAGCGGGACAGAAGAAGAGACCCAGTACTTC. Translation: CATSGTEEETQYF.

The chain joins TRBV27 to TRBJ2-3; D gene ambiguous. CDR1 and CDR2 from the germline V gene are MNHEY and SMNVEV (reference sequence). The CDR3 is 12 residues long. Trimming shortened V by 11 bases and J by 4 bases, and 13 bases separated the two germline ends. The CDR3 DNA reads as TGTGCCGACACCCCCTCTGCAGATACGCAGTATTTT. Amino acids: CADTPSADTQYF.

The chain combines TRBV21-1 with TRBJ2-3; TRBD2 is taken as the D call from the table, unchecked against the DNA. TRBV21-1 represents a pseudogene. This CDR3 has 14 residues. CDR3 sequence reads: CATSGLPFTDTQYF. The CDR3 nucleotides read TGTGCCACATCGGGACTGCCCTTCACAGATACGCAGTATTTT.

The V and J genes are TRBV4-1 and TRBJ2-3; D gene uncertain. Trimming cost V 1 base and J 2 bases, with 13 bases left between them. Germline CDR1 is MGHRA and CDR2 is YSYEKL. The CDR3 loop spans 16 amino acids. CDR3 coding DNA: TGCGCCAGCAGCCAAGTGGTTATGGGGATCACAGATACGCAGTATTTT. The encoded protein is CASSQVVMGITDTQYF.

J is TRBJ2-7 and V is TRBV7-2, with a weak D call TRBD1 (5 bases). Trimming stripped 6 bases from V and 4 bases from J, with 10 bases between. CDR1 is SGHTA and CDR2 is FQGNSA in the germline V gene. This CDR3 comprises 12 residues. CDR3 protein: CASSTDRYEQYF. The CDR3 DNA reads TGTGCCAGCAGTACCGACAGATACGAGCAGTACTTC.

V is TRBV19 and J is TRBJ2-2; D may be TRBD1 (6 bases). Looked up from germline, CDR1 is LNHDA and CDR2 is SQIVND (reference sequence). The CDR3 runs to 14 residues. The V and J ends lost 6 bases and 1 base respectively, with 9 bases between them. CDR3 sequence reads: CASRGQKNTGELFF. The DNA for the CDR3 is TGTGCCAGTAGAGGACAGAAGAACACCGGGGAGCTGTTTTTT.

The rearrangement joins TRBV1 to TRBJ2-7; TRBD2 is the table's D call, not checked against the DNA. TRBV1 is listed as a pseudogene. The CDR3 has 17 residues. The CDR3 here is CTSSQGGTSGASYEQYF. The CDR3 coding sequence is TGCACCAGCAGCCAAGGGGGTACTAGCGGGGCATCCTACGAGCAGTACTTC.

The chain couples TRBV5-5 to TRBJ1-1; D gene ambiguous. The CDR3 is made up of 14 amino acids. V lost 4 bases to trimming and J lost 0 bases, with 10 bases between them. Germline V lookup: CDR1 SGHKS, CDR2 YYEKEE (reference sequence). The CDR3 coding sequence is TGTGCCAGCAGCAGAACAGTGATGAACACTGAAGCTTTCTTT. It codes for CASSRTVMNTEAFF.

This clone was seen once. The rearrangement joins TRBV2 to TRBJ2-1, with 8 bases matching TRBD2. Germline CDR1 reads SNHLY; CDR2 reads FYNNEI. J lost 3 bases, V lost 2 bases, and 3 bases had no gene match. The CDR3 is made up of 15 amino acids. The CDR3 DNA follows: TGTGCCAGCAGTGAAAGGCGGGGGGACTACAATGAGCAGTTCTTC. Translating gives CASSERRGDYNEQFF.

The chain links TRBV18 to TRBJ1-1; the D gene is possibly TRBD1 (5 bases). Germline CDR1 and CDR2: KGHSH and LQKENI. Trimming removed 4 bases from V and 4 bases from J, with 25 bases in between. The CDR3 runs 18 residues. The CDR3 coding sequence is TGTGCCAGCTCACGAAGTGTGGGCCTAGTTGGGGGGGTCACTGAAGCTTTCTTT. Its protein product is CASSRSVGLVGGVTEAFF.

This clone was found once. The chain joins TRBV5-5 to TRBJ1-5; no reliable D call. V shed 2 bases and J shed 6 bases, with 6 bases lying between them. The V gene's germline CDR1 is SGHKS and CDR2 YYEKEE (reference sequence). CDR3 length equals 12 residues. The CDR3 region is CASSFAGQPQHF. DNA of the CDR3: TGTGCCAGCAGCTTCGCCGGTCAGCCCCAGCATTTT.

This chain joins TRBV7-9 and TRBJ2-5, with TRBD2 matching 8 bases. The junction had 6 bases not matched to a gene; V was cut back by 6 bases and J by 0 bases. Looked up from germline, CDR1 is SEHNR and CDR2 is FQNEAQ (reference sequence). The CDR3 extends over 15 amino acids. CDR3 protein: CASSPGGRNQETQYF. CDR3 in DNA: TGTGCCAGCAGTCCGGGAGGGCGGAACCAAGAGACCCAGTACTTC.

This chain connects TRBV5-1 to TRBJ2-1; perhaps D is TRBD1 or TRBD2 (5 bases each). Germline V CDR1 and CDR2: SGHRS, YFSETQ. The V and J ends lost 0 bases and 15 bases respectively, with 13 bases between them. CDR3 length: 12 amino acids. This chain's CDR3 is CASSLGGVQSFF. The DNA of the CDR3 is TGCGCCAGCAGCTTGGGAGGGGTTCAGTCGTTCTTC.

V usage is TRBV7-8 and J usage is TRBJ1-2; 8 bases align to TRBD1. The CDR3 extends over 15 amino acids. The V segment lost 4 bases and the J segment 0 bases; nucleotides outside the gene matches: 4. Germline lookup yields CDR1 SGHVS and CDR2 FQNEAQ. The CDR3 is CASSSRTGSNYGYTF. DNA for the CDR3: TGTGCCAGCAGCTCGCGGACAGGGTCTAACTATGGCTACACCTTC.

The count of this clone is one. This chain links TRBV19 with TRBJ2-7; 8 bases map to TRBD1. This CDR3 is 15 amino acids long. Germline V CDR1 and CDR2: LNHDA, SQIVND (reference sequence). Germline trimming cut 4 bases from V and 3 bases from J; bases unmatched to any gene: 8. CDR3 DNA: TGTGCCAGTAGTAGGGGTGGACAGGGCCACTACGAGCAGTACTTC. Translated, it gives CASSRGGQGHYEQYF.

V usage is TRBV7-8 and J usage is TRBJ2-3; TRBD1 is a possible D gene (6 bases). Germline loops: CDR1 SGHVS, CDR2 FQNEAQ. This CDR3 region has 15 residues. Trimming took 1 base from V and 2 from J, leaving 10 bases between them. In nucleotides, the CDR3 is TGTGCCAGCAGCTTAGGACAGGCTAACACAGATACGCAGTATTTT. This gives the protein CASSLGQANTDTQYF.

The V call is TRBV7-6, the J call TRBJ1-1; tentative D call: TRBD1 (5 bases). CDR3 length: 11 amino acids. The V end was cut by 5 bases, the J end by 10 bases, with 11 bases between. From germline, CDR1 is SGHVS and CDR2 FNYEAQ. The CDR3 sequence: CASSPAGPAFF. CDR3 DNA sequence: TGTGCCAGCAGCCCCGCGGGGCCAGCTTTCTTT.

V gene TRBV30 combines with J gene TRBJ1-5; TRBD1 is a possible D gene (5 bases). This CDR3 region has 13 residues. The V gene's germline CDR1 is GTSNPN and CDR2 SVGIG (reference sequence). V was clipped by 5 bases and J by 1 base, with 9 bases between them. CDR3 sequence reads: CAWARGSNQPQHF. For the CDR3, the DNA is TGTGCCTGGGCCCGGGGGAGCAATCAGCCCCAGCATTTT.

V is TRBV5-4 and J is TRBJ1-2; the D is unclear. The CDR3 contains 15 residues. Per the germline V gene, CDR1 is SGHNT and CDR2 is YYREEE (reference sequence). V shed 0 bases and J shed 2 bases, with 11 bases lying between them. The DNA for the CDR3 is TGTGCCAGCAGCTTGGGCACAGCGATAAACTATGGCTACACCTTC. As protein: CASSLGTAINYGYTF.

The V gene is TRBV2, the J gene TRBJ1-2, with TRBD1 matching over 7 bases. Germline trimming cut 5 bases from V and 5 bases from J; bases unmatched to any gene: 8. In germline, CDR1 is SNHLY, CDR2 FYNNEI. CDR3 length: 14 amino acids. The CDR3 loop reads CASSNEQGIYGYTF. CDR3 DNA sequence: TGTGCCAGCAGTAACGAACAGGGGATATATGGCTACACCTTC.